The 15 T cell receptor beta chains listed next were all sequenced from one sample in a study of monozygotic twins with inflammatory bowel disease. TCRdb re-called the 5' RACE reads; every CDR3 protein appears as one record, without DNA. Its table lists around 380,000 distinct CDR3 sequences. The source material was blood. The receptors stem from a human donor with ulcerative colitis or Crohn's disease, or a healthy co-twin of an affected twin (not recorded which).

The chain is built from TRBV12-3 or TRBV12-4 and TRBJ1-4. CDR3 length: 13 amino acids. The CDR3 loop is CASSSDSNEKLFF.

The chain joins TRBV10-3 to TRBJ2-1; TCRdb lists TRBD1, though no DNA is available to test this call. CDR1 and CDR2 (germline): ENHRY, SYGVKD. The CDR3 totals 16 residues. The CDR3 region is CAISEGRARGALEQFF.

CDR3 protein: CATSDSRGREKRGRQFF. The chain joins TRBV24-1 to TRBJ2-1; TCRdb indicates TRBD1, and absent DNA this call remains unverified. The germline V gene has CDR1 KGHDR and CDR2 SFDVKD. The CDR3 has 17 residues.

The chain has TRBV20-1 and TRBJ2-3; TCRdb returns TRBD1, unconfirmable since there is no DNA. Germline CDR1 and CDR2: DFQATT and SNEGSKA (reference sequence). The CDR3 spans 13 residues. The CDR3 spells CSARGQYTDTQYF.

The CDR3 protein is CASSLYSHNQPQHF. The rearrangement joins TRBV12-3 or TRBV12-4 to TRBJ1-5. The CDR3 runs 14 residues.

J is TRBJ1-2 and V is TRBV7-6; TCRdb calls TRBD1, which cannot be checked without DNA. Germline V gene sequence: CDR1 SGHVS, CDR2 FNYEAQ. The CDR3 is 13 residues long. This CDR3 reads CASSLGTGNGYTF. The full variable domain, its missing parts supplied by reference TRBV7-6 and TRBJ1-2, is GAGVSQSPRYKVTKRGQDVALRCDPISGHVSLYWYRQALGQGPEFLTYFNYEAQQDKSGLPNDRFSAERPEGSISTLTIQRTEQRDSAMYRCASSLGTGNGYTFGSGTRLTVV.

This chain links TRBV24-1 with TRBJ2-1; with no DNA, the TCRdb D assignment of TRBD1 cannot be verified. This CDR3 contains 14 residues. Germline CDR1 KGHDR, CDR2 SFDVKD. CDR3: CATTSETGSDEQFF.

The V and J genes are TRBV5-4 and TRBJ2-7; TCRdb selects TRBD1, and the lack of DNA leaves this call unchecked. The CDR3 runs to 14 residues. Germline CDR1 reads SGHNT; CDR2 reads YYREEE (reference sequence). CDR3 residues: CASSSGQDPGEQYF.

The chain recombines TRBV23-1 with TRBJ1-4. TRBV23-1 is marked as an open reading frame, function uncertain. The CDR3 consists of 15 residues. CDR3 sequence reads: CASNLTSGGPGKLFF.

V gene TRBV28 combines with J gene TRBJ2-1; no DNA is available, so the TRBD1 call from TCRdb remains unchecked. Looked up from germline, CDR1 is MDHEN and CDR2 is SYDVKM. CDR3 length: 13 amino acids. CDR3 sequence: CASSLGGRYEQFF. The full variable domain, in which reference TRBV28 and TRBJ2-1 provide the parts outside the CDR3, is DVKVTQSSRYLVKRTGEKVFLECVQDMDHENMFWYRQDPGLGLRLIYFSYDVKMKEKGDIPEGYSVSREKKERFSLILESASTNQTSMYLCASSLGGRYEQFFGPGTRLTVL.

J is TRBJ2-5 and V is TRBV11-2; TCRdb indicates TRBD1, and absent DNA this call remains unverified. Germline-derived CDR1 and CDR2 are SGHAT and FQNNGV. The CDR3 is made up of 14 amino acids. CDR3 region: CASSQGGVGETQYF. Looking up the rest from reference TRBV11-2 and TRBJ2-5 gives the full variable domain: EAGVAQSPRYKIIEKRQSVAFWCNPISGHATLYWYQQILGQGPKLLIQFQNNGVVDDSQLPKDRFSAERLKGVDSTLKIQPAKLEDSAVYLCASSQGGVGETQYFGPGTRLLVL.

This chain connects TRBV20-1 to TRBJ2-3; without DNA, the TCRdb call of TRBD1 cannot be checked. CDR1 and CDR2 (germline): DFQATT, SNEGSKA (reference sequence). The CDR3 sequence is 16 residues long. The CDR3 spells CSASYTLAGGRDTQYF.

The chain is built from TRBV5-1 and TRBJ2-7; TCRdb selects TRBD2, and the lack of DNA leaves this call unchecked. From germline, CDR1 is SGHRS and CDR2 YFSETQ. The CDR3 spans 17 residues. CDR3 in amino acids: CASSLAVGTSVDYEQYF.

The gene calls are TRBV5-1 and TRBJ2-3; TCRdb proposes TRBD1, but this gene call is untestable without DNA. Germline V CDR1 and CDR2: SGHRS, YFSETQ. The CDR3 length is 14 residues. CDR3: CASSVGQGGDTQYF.

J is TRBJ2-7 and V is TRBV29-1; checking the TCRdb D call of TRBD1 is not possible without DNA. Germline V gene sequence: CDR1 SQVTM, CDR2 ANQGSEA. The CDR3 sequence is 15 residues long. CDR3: CSVELLQVGAYEQYF.